This TCR beta chain derives from a study of identical twins. This clonotype showed up many times. The antigen is undetermined. Germline-derived CDR1 and CDR2 are DFQATT and SNEGSKA (reference sequence). V was clipped by 1 base and J by 9 bases; unmatched bases: 4. This CDR3 contains 13 residues. A universal primer site came from template switching; cDNA carried unique molecular identifiers. TCRdb re-called the 5' RACE reads through MiXCR, storing one row per CDR3 protein. The sample shows about 100,000 distinct CDR3 sequences, under 7% of them seen only once. Study results and caveats: Among beta out-of-frame sequences, excess sharing between twins appeared weaker. Zero-insertion results could be subject to partial confounding by invariant MAIT and iNKT cells. Alpha sequences out of frame and shared by twins had excess low generation probability.

This rearrangement joins TRBV20-1 to TRBJ1-1; 11 nucleotides align to TRBD1. The receptor comes from a woman aged 50 to 65 in good health. The specimen was memory T cells sorted from blood. CDR3 loop: CSARGTGGSKAFF. In DNA form, the CDR3 reads TGCAGTGCTAGAGGGACAGGGGGCAGTAAAGCTTTCTTT.